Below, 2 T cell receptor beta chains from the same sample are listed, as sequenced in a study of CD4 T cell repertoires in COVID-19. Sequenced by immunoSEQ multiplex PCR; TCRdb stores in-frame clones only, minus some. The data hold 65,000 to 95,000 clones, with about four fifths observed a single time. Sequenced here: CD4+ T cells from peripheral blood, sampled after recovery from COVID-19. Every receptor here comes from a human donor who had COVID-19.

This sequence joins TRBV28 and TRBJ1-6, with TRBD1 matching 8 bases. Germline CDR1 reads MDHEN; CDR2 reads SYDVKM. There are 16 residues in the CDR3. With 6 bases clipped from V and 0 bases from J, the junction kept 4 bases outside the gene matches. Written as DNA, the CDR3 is TGTGCCAGCAGACGACAGGGGAGCTCCTATAATTCACCCCTCCACTTT. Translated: CASRRQGSSYNSPLHF.

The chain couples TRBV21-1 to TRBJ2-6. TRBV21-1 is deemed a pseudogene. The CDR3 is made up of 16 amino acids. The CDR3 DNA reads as TGTGCCAGCAGCAACTACGACCACTCTGGGGCCAACGTCCTGACTTTC. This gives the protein CASSNYDHSGANVLTF.